These 25 T cell receptor beta chains share one sample of origin, sequenced in a study of a mutant IDH1 vaccine in newly diagnosed glioma. Measured with immunoSEQ multiplex PCR; TCRdb has only the in-frame clones, and not every one. The profile shows tens of thousands of clones, roughly 85% of them singletons. The time point denotes: baseline, week 1 (first vaccination visit). Indicated treatment: pre-vaccination baseline after standard-of-care therapy. The sample here was PBMCs, taken from a glioma patient treated with radiotherapy, temozolomide or both. The source is a man in his thirties or forties with glioma.

The J gene is TRBJ2-7, the V gene TRBV7-2, with 9 bases fitting TRBD2. CDR1 is SGHTA and CDR2 is FQGNSA in the germline V gene. The CDR3 is 16 residues long. V gave up 2 bases and J gave up 0 bases; unmatched junction bases: 5. The chain's CDR3 is CASSLRGGGGSYEQYF. The CDR3 DNA is TGTGCCAGCAGCTTACGTGGCGGGGGGGGCTCCTACGAGCAGTACTTC.

V and J are TRBV5-4 and TRBJ1-2; D call uncertain. Germline assignment: CDR1 SGHNT and CDR2 YYREEE (reference sequence). The ends were cut back, 1 base at V and 1 base at J, with 5 bases in the middle. This CDR3 spans 13 amino acids. CDR3 sequence reads: CASSLSLNYGYTF. The DNA of the CDR3 is TGTGCCAGCAGCTTGTCGCTTAACTATGGCTACACCTTC. Full variable domain (remainder filled in from reference TRBV5-4 and TRBJ1-2): ETGVTQSPTHLIKTRGQQVTLRCSSQSGHNTVSWYQQALGQGPQFIFQYYREEENGRGNFPPRFSGLQFPNYSSELNVNALELDDSALYLCASSLSLNYGYTFGSGTRLTVV.

This sequence joins TRBV18 and TRBJ2-5, with 9 bases aligning to TRBD2. J was trimmed by 0 bases and V by 3 bases; bases with no gene match: 5. CDR1 and CDR2 from the germline V gene are KGHSH and LQKENI. This CDR3 has 16 residues. CDR3 nucleotide sequence: TGTGCCAGCTCACCTCCGACTAGCGGCTACCAAGAGACCCAGTACTTC. It yields the protein CASSPPTSGYQETQYF. The full variable domain, completed using reference TRBV18 and TRBJ2-5, is NAGVMQNPRHLVRRRGQEARLRCSPMKGHSHVYWYRQLPEEGLKFMVYLQKENIIDESGMPKERFSAEFPKEGPSILRIQQVVRGDSAAYFCASSPPTSGYQETQYFGPGTRLLVL.

This clone was observed a single time. Here the CDR3 reads CASTLTRGDEQFF. CDR3 in DNA: TGTGCCAGCACCTTAACCAGGGGAGATGAGCAGTTCTTC. V gene TRBV28 combines with J gene TRBJ2-1; tentatively, D is TRBD1 (6 bases). V shed 7 bases and J shed 8 bases, with 15 bases lying between them. The CDR3 totals 13 residues. In germline, CDR1 is MDHEN, CDR2 SYDVKM.

This chain uses TRBV5-1 with TRBJ2-7, with unresolved D. The CDR3 is made up of 13 amino acids. Germline V gene lookup returns CDR1 SGHRS and CDR2 YFSETQ. Trimming pared 2 bases from V and 5 bases from J, leaving 11 bases between. CDR3 region: CASSFLESDEQYF. Written as DNA, the CDR3 is TGCGCCAGCAGCTTTCTCGAATCGGACGAGCAGTACTTC.

The chain couples TRBV7-9 to TRBJ2-7; D may be TRBD2 (5 bases). The CDR3 consists of 13 residues. Germline V gene lookup returns CDR1 SEHNR and CDR2 FQNEAQ (reference sequence). Trimming pared 5 bases from V and 3 bases from J, leaving 11 bases between. CDR3 DNA: TGTGCCAGCAGCCAACCCGGGGACTACGAGCAGTACTTC. It specifies CASSQPGDYEQYF.

V gene TRBV18 combines with J gene TRBJ2-2; no definite D call. Trimming cost V 2 bases and J 2 bases, with 3 bases left between them. This CDR3 contains 13 residues. Germline V gene sequence: CDR1 KGHSH, CDR2 LQKENI. As DNA, the CDR3 is TGTGCCAGCTCACCAGTAAACACCGGGGAGCTGTTTTTT. Translation: CASSPVNTGELFF.

Comments on this clone: Other nucleotide sequences in the sample specify the same CDR3. The chain combines TRBV5-4 with TRBJ2-3; 12 nucleotides line up with TRBD2. The V and J ends lost 4 bases and 4 bases, in that order; junction bases with no gene match: 7. The length of the CDR3 is 16 residues. CDR1 is SGHNT, CDR2 YYREEE, per germline (reference sequence). CDR3 in amino acids: CASSPGTSGGPDTQYF. The CDR3 nucleotides read TGTGCCAGCAGCCCGGGAACTAGCGGGGGGCCAGATACGCAGTATTTT.

This clone is a singleton in its sample. The rearrangement links TRBV7-2 to TRBJ2-5; D not resolved. The germline gives CDR1 SGHTA, CDR2 FQGNSA. CDR3 length: 12 amino acids. Between the trimmed V and J ends, which lost 5 bases and 5 bases, there was a span of 9 bases. The CDR3 sequence is CASSPLRETQYF. In nucleotides, the CDR3 is TGTGCCAGCAGCCCCCTACGGGAGACCCAGTACTTC.

V is TRBV5-5 and J is TRBJ1-1, with 7 bases lining up with TRBD1. The CDR3 is made up of 15 amino acids. Germline CDR1 reads SGHKS; CDR2 reads YYEKEE (reference sequence). V dropped 2 bases and J dropped 0; count of bases not matched to a gene: 4. The CDR3: CASSFKGALNTEAFF. CDR3 nucleotides: TGTGCCAGCAGCTTTAAGGGGGCCTTGAACACTGAAGCTTTCTTT. Full variable domain (remainder filled in from reference TRBV5-5 and TRBJ1-1): DAGVTQSPTHLIKTRGQQVTLRCSPISGHKSVSWYQQVLGQGPQFIFQYYEKEERGRGNFPDRFSARQFPNYSSELNVNALLLGDSALYLCASSFKGALNTEAFFGQGTRLTVV.

As for this clone: Other nucleotide sequences from this sample produce the same CDR3. The genes are TRBV30 and TRBJ1-3; D is unresolved. Trimming took 0 bases from V and 1 from J, leaving 4 bases between them. Per the germline V gene, CDR1 is GTSNPN and CDR2 is SVGIG (reference sequence). The CDR3 spans 13 residues. The CDR3 coding sequence is TGTGCCTGGAGTGTTGGGTCTGGAAACACCATATATTTT. It translates to CAWSVGSGNTIYF.

J is TRBJ2-5 and V is TRBV15; the match to TRBD1 covers 9 bases. J lost 5 bases, V lost 0 bases, and 4 bases had no gene match. The CDR3 sequence is 15 residues long. Germline values: CDR1 LNHNV, CDR2 YYDKDF (reference sequence). CDR3 residues: CATSRDVQGAETQYF. DNA for the CDR3: TGTGCCACCAGCAGAGATGTACAGGGGGCTGAGACCCAGTACTTC.

The chain joins TRBV7-7 to TRBJ2-2; D is undetermined. This CDR3 has 14 residues. The V end was cut by 0 bases, the J end by 7 bases, with 9 bases between. Germline V gene sequence: CDR1 SSHAT, CDR2 FNYEAQ (reference sequence). CDR3 loop: CASSLAAVGGELFF. CDR3 nucleotides: TGTGCCAGCAGCTTAGCGGCAGTCGGCGGGGAGCTGTTTTTT.

This sequence joins TRBV5-1 and TRBJ2-1; 13 nucleotides line up with TRBD2. J gave up 6 bases and V 4 bases, and 13 bases lay outside the gene matches. This CDR3 is 18 amino acids long. Germline-derived CDR1 and CDR2 are SGHRS and YFSETQ. CDR3 sequence (DNA): TGCGCCAGCAGCCCGAGCCCGCCACTAGCGGGGGGGTTCAATGAGCAGTTCTTC. Translating it yields CASSPSPPLAGGFNEQFF. The full variable domain, in which reference TRBV5-1 and TRBJ2-1 provide the parts outside the CDR3, is KAGVTQTPRYLIKTRGQQVTLSCSPISGHRSVSWYQQTPGQGLQFLFEYFSETQRNKGNFPGRFSGRQFSNSRSEMNVSTLELGDSALYLCASSPSPPLAGGFNEQFFGPGTRLTVL.

The chain uses TRBV6-6 and TRBJ1-1; tentative D call: TRBD1 (5 bases). Germline-derived CDR1 and CDR2 are MNHNY and SVGAGI (reference sequence). V lost 6 bases and J lost 5, with 13 bases in between. The CDR3 is made up of 13 amino acids. The CDR3, as DNA: TGTGCCAGCAGATACGACAGCCTAACTGAAGCTTTCTTT. Protein: CASRYDSLTEAFF.

The chain uses TRBV27 and TRBJ2-1; 7 bases line up with TRBD1. The CDR3 consists of 14 residues. Germline assignment: CDR1 MNHEY and CDR2 SMNVEV (reference sequence). The ends lost 3 bases at V and 4 bases at J; junction bases unmatched: 3. The CDR3 protein is CASSFGTEYNEQFF. The CDR3 DNA reads TGTGCCAGCAGTTTCGGGACAGAGTACAATGAGCAGTTCTTC.

The J gene is TRBJ2-7, the V gene TRBV5-1; TRBD2 matches 7 bases. The germline gives CDR1 SGHRS, CDR2 YFSETQ. J gave up 2 bases and V 7 bases, and 6 bases lay outside the gene matches. CDR3 length: 13 amino acids. The CDR3 sequence: CASRSGETYEQYF. CDR3 DNA sequence: TGCGCCAGCCGAAGCGGGGAAACCTACGAGCAGTACTTC. The full variable domain, rest sourced from reference TRBV5-1 and TRBJ2-7, is KAGVTQTPRYLIKTRGQQVTLSCSPISGHRSVSWYQQTPGQGLQFLFEYFSETQRNKGNFPGRFSGRQFSNSRSEMNVSTLELGDSALYLCASRSGETYEQYFGPGTRLTVT.

The CDR3 DNA is TGTGCCAGCAGCTTAGCTGCCTACGAGCAGTACTTC. It yields the protein CASSLAAYEQYF. The V call is TRBV7-2, the J call TRBJ2-7; D is ambiguous. The germline V gene has CDR1 SGHTA and CDR2 FQGNSA. The CDR3 is 12 amino acids. Trimming removed 0 bases at V and 2 bases at J, with 2 bases between. Supplemented by reference TRBV7-2 and TRBJ2-7, the full variable domain reads GAGVSQSPSNKVTEKGKDVELRCDPISGHTALYWYRQSLGQGLEFLIYFQGNSAPDKSGLPSDRFSAERTGGSVSTLTIQRTQQEDSAVYLCASSLAAYEQYFGPGTRLTVT.

This clone came up a few times. The same CDR3 is also encoded by other DNA sequences in this sample. The chain carries TRBV7-8 and TRBJ1-3; tentative D call: TRBD1 (6 bases). Germline CDR1 reads SGHVS; CDR2 reads FQNEAQ. The V end lost 3 bases, the J end lost 1 base, and 10 bases lay between the germline ends. The length of the CDR3 is 15 residues. CDR3 sequence: CASSLSGVSGNTIYF. CDR3 bases: TGTGCCAGCAGCTTGTCAGGGGTATCTGGAAACACCATATATTTT.

The V call is TRBV28, the J call TRBJ1-4, with 10 positions matching TRBD1. The CDR3 runs to 16 residues. V lost 7 bases, J lost 3 bases, and 8 bases stayed unmatched. The germline V gene encodes CDR1 MDHEN and CDR2 SYDVKM. As DNA, the CDR3 is TGTGCCAGCAAATCGACAGGGGGCATAGCTAATGAAAAACTGTTTTTT. It translates to CASKSTGGIANEKLFF.

The chain carries TRBV6-6 and TRBJ1-5; no clear D. The germline V gene encodes CDR1 MNHNY and CDR2 SVGAGI (reference sequence). The CDR3 spans 14 residues. Trimming cost V 2 bases and J 3 bases, with 8 bases left between them. The CDR3: CASSYSHSNQPQHF. The CDR3 nucleotides read TGTGCCAGCAGTTACAGTCACTCCAATCAGCCCCAGCATTTT.

J is TRBJ1-2 and V is TRBV18, with D tentatively TRBD1 (5 bases). This CDR3 comprises 16 residues. V lost 1 base and J lost 7, with 19 bases in between. The germline V gene encodes CDR1 KGHSH and CDR2 LQKENI. The CDR3 region has the DNA TGTGCCAGCTCACCACGAGCCACTGGCGGGGCCGGTGGCTACACCTTC. This gives the protein CASSPRATGGAGGYTF.

The genes are TRBV6-1 and TRBJ2-5; 10 bases agree with TRBD2. There are 14 residues in the CDR3. The V segment lost 7 bases and the J segment 4 bases; nucleotides outside the gene matches: 6. Germline V lookup: CDR1 MNHNS, CDR2 SASEGT. The CDR3 bases are TGTGCCAGCAAAGAGCGGGGGGGCCTAGAGACCCAGTACTTC. Amino acid sequence: CASKERGGLETQYF.

The V and J genes are TRBV6-5 and TRBJ2-1, with D possibly matching TRBD2 (6 bases). Germline-derived CDR1 and CDR2 are MNHEY and SVGAGI. The V end lost 6 bases, the J end lost 8 bases, and 8 bases lay between the germline ends. This CDR3 is 11 amino acids long. The CDR3: CASSRDYEQFF. The CDR3 region has the DNA TGTGCCAGCAGCAGGGACTATGAGCAGTTCTTC.

This clone was seen more than once but under ten times. The rearrangement uses TRBV4-1 and TRBJ1-1, with a possible D match to TRBD1 (6 bases). V was trimmed by 1 base and J by 8 bases, leaving 11 bases between them. The CDR3 runs 13 residues. Germline-derived CDR1 and CDR2 are MGHRA and YSYEKL. The CDR3 here is CASSQVQGREAFF. Here the CDR3 DNA reads TGCGCCAGCAGCCAAGTCCAGGGGCGGGAAGCTTTCTTT.